A single sample gave rise to the 14 T cell receptor beta chains below, sequenced in a study of response to subunit inactivated influenza vaccine. Each CDR3 protein gets one entry after TCRdb re-called the RT-PCR reads with MiXCR. The sample shows roughly 570,000 distinct CDR3 sequences, 11% to 15% of them seen only once. The material was PBMCs from blood, obtained 11 to 12 days after vaccination. The receptors derive from a man in his forties or fifties who received an inactivated influenza vaccine.

This clonotype was seen a handful of times. This chain joins TRBV5-1 and TRBJ2-5; TRBD1 aligns across 7 bases. V was clipped by 4 bases and J by 2 bases; unmatched bases: 2. This CDR3 has 13 residues. Germline V lookup: CDR1 SGHRS, CDR2 YFSETQ. The CDR3 DNA reads TGCGCCAGCAGCGACAGGGTTCAAGAGACCCAGTACTTC. Amino acids: CASSDRVQETQYF.

V gene TRBV6-1 combines with J gene TRBJ2-7, with 7 bases that match TRBD1. Germline-derived CDR1 and CDR2 are MNHNS and SASEGT. V lost 3 bases and J lost 4; bases outside the gene matches: 3. There are 13 residues in the CDR3. The CDR3 nucleotides read TGTGCCAGCAGTGAGCTGGGACAGTACGAGCAGTACTTC. Its protein is CASSELGQYEQYF.

The chain joins TRBV20-1 to TRBJ2-3; D remains ambiguous. The CDR3 totals 15 residues. Deletions cut 0 bases from V and 4 bases from J, with 14 bases between. The V gene's germline CDR1 is DFQATT and CDR2 SNEGSKA (reference sequence). The CDR3 DNA reads TGCAGTGCTAGAGATGTCCGGGTTATATCAGATACGCAGTATTTT. This encodes CSARDVRVISDTQYF.

This sequence joins TRBV20-1 and TRBJ2-1, with 10 bases identical to TRBD1. Germline V gene lookup returns CDR1 DFQATT and CDR2 SNEGSKA (reference sequence). The J segment lost 7 bases and the V segment lost 1 base, leaving 7 bases of the junction unmatched. CDR3 length equals 15 residues. The DNA for the CDR3 is TGCAGTGCTAGAGGTCTTCCGGGACAGGGGAATGAGCAGTTCTTC. Translation: CSARGLPGQGNEQFF.

There are a few counts of this clonotype. V gene TRBV5-1 combines with J gene TRBJ2-2; D possibly uses TRBD1 or TRBD2 (6 bases each). V lost 0 bases, J lost 4 bases, and 10 bases lay in between. CDR1 is SGHRS, CDR2 YFSETQ, per germline. There are 15 residues in the CDR3. CDR3 amino acids: CASSLVGGPTGELFF. DNA for the CDR3: TGCGCCAGCAGCTTGGTCGGGGGCCCCACCGGGGAGCTGTTTTTT.

The rearrangement joins TRBV12-3 or TRBV12-4 to TRBJ2-1, with D perhaps matching TRBD2 (5 bases). This CDR3 has 15 residues. Trimming removed 7 bases at V and 7 bases at J, with 20 bases between. CDR3 coding DNA: TGTGCCAGCACCCCGGGGAATCTACTTCCAAATGAGCAGTTCTTC. Translating it yields CASTPGNLLPNEQFF.

This clonotype was seen ten or more times. J is TRBJ2-5 and V is TRBV28, with D possibly being TRBD1 or TRBD2 (5 bases each). The CDR3 spans 15 residues. Germline-derived CDR1 and CDR2 are MDHEN and SYDVKM. Trimming took off 2 bases at V and 4 bases at J, with 14 bases between the two ends. The CDR3 loop is CASSLSGGGTETQYF. For the CDR3, the DNA is TGTGCCAGCAGTTTAAGCGGCGGTGGGACAGAGACCCAGTACTTC.

This clonotype was seen a single time. The chain combines TRBV5-1 with TRBJ2-3; 8 bases match TRBD2. The trim removed 5 bases at V and 4 bases at J, leaving 6 bases unmatched. Germline V CDR1 and CDR2: SGHRS, YFSETQ. This CDR3 has 14 residues. The CDR3 coding sequence is TGCGCCAGCAGTTCCGGGACTAGTTCAGATACGCAGTATTTT. Translation gives CASSSGTSSDTQYF.

The chain recombines TRBV20-1 with TRBJ2-5, with 12 bases that match TRBD2. Germline V gene sequence: CDR1 DFQATT, CDR2 SNEGSKA (reference sequence). V trimming: 3 bases; J trimming: 4 bases; junction bases outside the gene matches: 3. This CDR3 comprises 14 residues. CDR3 sequence: CSASKGLAGETQYF. In nucleotides, the CDR3 is TGCAGTGCTAGTAAGGGACTAGCGGGAGAGACCCAGTACTTC.

This clonotype appeared a few times. The chain uses TRBV5-1 and TRBJ1-2; no clear D gene. The germline gives CDR1 SGHRS, CDR2 YFSETQ. CDR3 length: 13 residues. V was clipped by 4 bases and J by 5 bases, with 12 bases between them. The CDR3: CASSPGRVYGYTF. Written as DNA, the CDR3 is TGCGCCAGCAGCCCCGGACGGGTTTATGGCTACACCTTC.

The chain has TRBV7-9 and TRBJ2-1; D remains unclear. Looked up from germline, CDR1 is SEHNR and CDR2 is FQNEAQ (reference sequence). This CDR3 is 11 amino acids long. The germline V and J ends were trimmed by 5 bases and 15 bases, with 14 bases remaining between them. The CDR3 protein is CASSGDVRPFF. In DNA form, the CDR3 reads TGTGCCAGCAGCGGTGACGTACGGCCGTTCTTC.

This chain links TRBV20-1 with TRBJ2-7; D tentatively reads TRBD1 or TRBD2 (5 bases each). Trimming pared 5 bases from V and 5 bases from J, leaving 22 bases between. Germline V gene data show CDR1 as DFQATT and CDR2 as SNEGSKA (reference sequence). This CDR3 comprises 15 residues. The CDR3 DNA reads as TGCAGTGCTTTCCGTACCGGGACCCCTCGAAACGAGCAGTACTTC. This encodes CSAFRTGTPRNEQYF.

In its sample, this clonotype was seen a few times. V gene TRBV9 combines with J gene TRBJ2-7, with no clear D. The CDR3 runs 14 residues. V was shortened by 0 bases and J by 0 bases, with 7 bases between the two germline ends. Germline V gives CDR1 SGDLS, CDR2 YYNGEE. The CDR3 region is CASSVVDDSYEQYF. The CDR3 nucleotides are TGTGCCAGCAGCGTAGTGGATGACTCCTACGAGCAGTACTTC.

This clonotype occurred a few times. The chain recombines TRBV4-3 with TRBJ2-2, with 8 bases matching TRBD1. This CDR3 has 17 amino acids. Germline loops: CDR1 LGHNA, CDR2 YSLEER. V lost 1 base to trimming and J lost 5 bases; unmatched junction nucleotides: 9. CDR3: CASSQGSITGGTGELFF. The CDR3 DNA is TGCGCCAGCAGCCAAGGGTCAATTACAGGGGGTACCGGGGAGCTGTTTTTT.